The rows below give T cell receptor beta chains drawn from one sample of a study of blood T cells in healthy people across ages. TCRdb reanalysed the 5' RACE reads using MiXCR and keeps one entry per CDR3 protein. Of 850,000 to 1,300,000 distinct CDR3 sequences in the sample, more than 40% were seen once. Sequencing was done on a sample of blood. The receptors derive from a woman aged 55-70 years in good health. Both conserved end residues are part of each CDR3. D genes are given only for firm matches. Clone size, where shown, is once, few, many, or a class for clones that have expanded.

j_call: TRBJ2-3
v_call: TRBV29-1
d_call: TRBD1
clone_size: many
cdr3_aa: CSVDMGRGPDTQYF
cdr3_nt: TGCAGCGTTGATATGGGAAGGGGGCCAGATACGCAGTATTTT

j_call: TRBJ2-2
v_call: TRBV29-1
d_call: TRBD2
clone_size: few
cdr3_aa: CSVAGLAGMVNTGELFF
cdr3_nt: TGCAGCGTTGCGGGACTAGCGGGGATGGTAAACACCGGGGAGCTGTTTTTT

j_call: TRBJ2-7
v_call: TRBV7-9
d_call: TRBD1
clone_size: few
cdr3_aa: CASSDQGDEQYF
cdr3_nt: TGTGCCAGCAGCGACCAGGGGGACGAGCAGTACTTC

j_call: TRBJ2-7
v_call: TRBV6-2/TRBV6-3
d_call: NA
clone_size: NA
cdr3_aa: CASRDGKVEQYF
cdr3_nt: TGTGCCAGCAGGGACGGGAAGGTCGAGCAGTACTTC

j_call: TRBJ1-2
v_call: TRBV13
d_call: TRBD1
clone_size: NA
cdr3_aa: CASSRDRVEKGYTF
cdr3_nt: TGTGCCAGCAGCCGTGACAGGGTTGAGAAGGGCTACACCTTC

j_call: TRBJ2-5
v_call: TRBV20-1
d_call: TRBD1
clone_size: few
cdr3_aa: CSALQSGTGGRRETQYF
cdr3_nt: TGCAGTGCCTTACAATCCGGGACAGGGGGCCGTCGGGAGACCCAGTACTTC

j_call: TRBJ2-2
v_call: TRBV5-1
d_call: TRBD2
clone_size: NA
cdr3_aa: CASSEGMRGSRTGELFF
cdr3_nt: TGCGCCAGCTCCGAGGGAATGCGGGGGTCGAGGACCGGGGAGCTGTTTTTT

j_call: TRBJ2-2
v_call: TRBV29-1
d_call: TRBD2
clone_size: NA
cdr3_aa: CSARTSLGELFF
cdr3_nt: TGCAGCGCTCGGACTAGCCTCGGGGAGCTGTTTTTT

j_call: TRBJ2-5
v_call: TRBV20-1
d_call: TRBD1
clone_size: NA
cdr3_aa: CSAGAGGDGTQYF
cdr3_nt: TGCAGTGCTGGTGCAGGGGGCGATGGGACCCAGTACTTC

j_call: TRBJ2-2
v_call: TRBV4-1
d_call: NA
clone_size: NA
cdr3_aa: CASSQARWSTGELFF
cdr3_nt: TGCGCCAGCAGCCAAGCCCGATGGAGCACCGGGGAGCTGTTTTTT

j_call: TRBJ2-2
v_call: TRBV10-3
d_call: TRBD1
clone_size: NA
cdr3_aa: CAISLDRGTTGELFF
cdr3_nt: TGTGCCATCAGCCTGGACAGGGGTACCACCGGGGAGCTGTTTTTT

j_call: TRBJ2-7
v_call: TRBV28
d_call: NA
clone_size: NA
cdr3_aa: CASSVGAISYEQYF
cdr3_nt: TGTGCCAGCAGTGTTGGGGCCATTTCCTACGAGCAGTACTTC

j_call: TRBJ2-1
v_call: TRBV6-5
d_call: NA
clone_size: NA
cdr3_aa: CASTLGPKQFF
cdr3_nt: TGTGCCAGCACCCTAGGACCAAAGCAGTTCTTC

j_call: TRBJ2-3
v_call: TRBV4-2
d_call: TRBD1
clone_size: NA
cdr3_aa: CASSQDGTGGVDTQYF
cdr3_nt: TGTGCCAGCAGCCAAGATGGGACAGGGGGGGTTGATACGCAGTATTTT

j_call: TRBJ2-7
v_call: TRBV5-1
d_call: TRBD2
clone_size: NA
cdr3_aa: CASSLVASGNDEQYF
cdr3_nt: TGCGCCAGCAGCTTGGTGGCTAGCGGGAATGACGAGCAGTACTTC

j_call: TRBJ2-1
v_call: TRBV12-3/TRBV12-4
d_call: NA
clone_size: many
cdr3_aa: CASSLEAGAAYNEQFF
cdr3_nt: TGTGCCAGCAGTCTAGAAGCGGGCGCAGCCTACAATGAGCAGTTCTTC

j_call: TRBJ2-7
v_call: TRBV16
d_call: TRBD1
clone_size: NA
cdr3_aa: CASRTGARSYEQYF
cdr3_nt: TGTGCCAGCAGAACAGGGGCAAGATCCTACGAGCAGTACTTC

j_call: TRBJ1-2
v_call: TRBV12-3/TRBV12-4
d_call: NA
clone_size: NA
cdr3_aa: CASSPSGGWENGYTF
cdr3_nt: TGTGCCAGCAGTCCTTCGGGCGGTTGGGAAAATGGCTACACCTTC

j_call: TRBJ1-2
v_call: TRBV20-1
d_call: TRBD1
clone_size: NA
cdr3_aa: CSASRGQVALDNYGYTF
cdr3_nt: TGCAGTGCTAGCCGCGGACAGGTCGCATTGGATAACTATGGCTACACCTTC

j_call: TRBJ2-2
v_call: TRBV6-5
d_call: NA
clone_size: NA
cdr3_aa: CASRRDLTGELFF
cdr3_nt: TGTGCCAGCAGGAGGGATCTCACCGGGGAGCTGTTTTTT

j_call: TRBJ2-7
v_call: TRBV27
d_call: NA
clone_size: NA
cdr3_aa: CASSSGHYEQYF
cdr3_nt: TGTGCCAGCAGTTCGGGGCATTACGAGCAGTACTTC

j_call: TRBJ2-1
v_call: TRBV10-2
d_call: TRBD2
clone_size: NA
cdr3_aa: CASRLPGLAGVENEQFF
cdr3_nt: TGCGCCAGCAGATTACCGGGACTAGCGGGAGTAGAGAATGAGCAGTTCTTC

j_call: TRBJ2-1
v_call: TRBV4-1
d_call: NA
clone_size: NA
cdr3_aa: CASSQEGVGRGGNEQFF
cdr3_nt: TGCGCCAGCAGCCAAGAAGGGGTTGGGCGGGGTGGGAATGAGCAGTTCTTC

j_call: TRBJ1-1
v_call: TRBV20-1
d_call: NA
clone_size: NA
cdr3_aa: CSCSQPNTEAFF
cdr3_nt: TGCAGTTGTTCACAGCCGAACACTGAAGCTTTCTTT